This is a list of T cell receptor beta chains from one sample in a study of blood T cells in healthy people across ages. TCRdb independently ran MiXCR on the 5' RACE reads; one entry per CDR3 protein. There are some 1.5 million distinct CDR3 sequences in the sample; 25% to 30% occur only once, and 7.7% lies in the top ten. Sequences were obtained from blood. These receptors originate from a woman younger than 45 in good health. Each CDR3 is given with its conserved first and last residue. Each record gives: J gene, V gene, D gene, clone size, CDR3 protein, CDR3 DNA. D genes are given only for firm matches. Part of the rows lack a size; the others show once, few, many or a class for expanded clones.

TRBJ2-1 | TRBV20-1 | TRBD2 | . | CSAKTSGRGPSYEQFF | TGCAGTGCCAAGACTAGCGGGAGAGGTCCCTCCTACGAGCAGTTCTTC
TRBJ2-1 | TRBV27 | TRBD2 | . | CASSLWVAGSSYNEQFF | TGTGCCAGCAGTTTATGGGTAGCGGGAAGCTCCTACAATGAGCAGTTCTTC
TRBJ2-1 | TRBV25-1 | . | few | CASSESYSHNEQFF | TGTGCCAGCAGTGAATCTTATAGTCACAATGAGCAGTTCTTC
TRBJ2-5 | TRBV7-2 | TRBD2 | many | CASSLSGRGETQYF | TGTGCCAGCAGCCTTAGCGGGAGGGGTGAGACCCAGTACTTC
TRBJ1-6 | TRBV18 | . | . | CASSPTGRVTSPLHF | TGTGCCAGCTCACCTACGGGTCGAGTTACGTCACCCCTCCACTTT
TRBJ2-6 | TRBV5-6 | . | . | CASSQGRLANVLTF | TGTGCCAGCAGCCAGGGACGTTTGGCCAACGTCCTGACTTTC
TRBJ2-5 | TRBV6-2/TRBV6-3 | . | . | CASQLWTGEETQYF | TGTGCCAGCCAGCTTTGGACGGGAGAAGAGACCCAGTACTTC
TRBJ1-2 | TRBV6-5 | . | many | CAPSSGRGGYTF | TGTGCCCCCTCGTCGGGGAGGGGCGGCTACACCTTC
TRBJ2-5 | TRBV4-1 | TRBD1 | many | CASRRFTGTEKQETQYF | TGCGCCAGCAGAAGGTTTACCGGGACAGAAAAGCAAGAGACCCAGTACTTC
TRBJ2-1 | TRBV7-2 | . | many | CASSQTARAHEQFF | TGTGCCAGCAGCCAAACCGCCAGGGCCCATGAGCAGTTCTTC
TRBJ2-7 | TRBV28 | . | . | CASSSQRTQGPTSYEQYF | TGTGCCAGCAGTTCCCAGCGAACCCAGGGACCGACGAGCTACGAGCAGTACTTC
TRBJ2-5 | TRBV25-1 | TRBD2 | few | CASSGGTGGSEQYF | TGTGCCAGCAGTGGCGGGACGGGGGGGAGTGAGCAGTACTTC
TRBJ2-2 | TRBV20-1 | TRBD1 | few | CSAGQANTGELFF | TGCAGTGCGGGACAGGCGAACACCGGGGAGCTGTTTTTT
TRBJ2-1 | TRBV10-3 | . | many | CAISTDRVEQFF | TGTGCCATCAGCACGGACCGGGTTGAGCAGTTCTTC
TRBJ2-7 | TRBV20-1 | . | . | CSARGPGLGAFYEQYF | TGCAGTGCTAGAGGGCCGGGGCTAGGAGCCTTCTACGAGCAGTACTTC
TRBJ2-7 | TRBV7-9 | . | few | CASSLELGRAAEQYF | TGTGCCAGCAGCTTAGAGCTCGGCAGGGCAGCCGAGCAGTACTTC
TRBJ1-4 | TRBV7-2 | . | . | CASSHKGTRNEKLFF | TGTGCCAGCAGCCACAAGGGGACAAGAAATGAAAAACTGTTTTTT
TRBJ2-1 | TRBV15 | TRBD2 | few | CATSSGGGSYNEQFF | TGTGCCACCAGCAGCGGCGGGGGGTCCTACAATGAGCAGTTCTTC
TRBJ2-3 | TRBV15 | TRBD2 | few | CATSRDAGTSGRTDTQYF | TGTGCCACCAGCAGAGACGCCGGGACTAGCGGGAGAACAGATACGCAGTATTTT
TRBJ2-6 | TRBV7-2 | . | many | CASSTTPSGANVLTF | TGTGCCAGCAGCACCACTCCCTCTGGGGCCAACGTCCTGACTTTC
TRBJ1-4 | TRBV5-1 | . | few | CASSASGASEKLFF | TGCGCCAGCAGCGCGTCCGGGGCCAGTGAAAAACTGTTTTTT
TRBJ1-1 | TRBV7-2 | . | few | CASKNNRWPEAFF | TGTGCCAGCAAAAACAATCGATGGCCTGAAGCTTTCTTT
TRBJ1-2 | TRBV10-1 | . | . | CASSESGSLGTADGYTF | TGCGCCAGCAGTGAGTCGGGTTCCCTTGGTACGGCGGATGGCTACACCTTC
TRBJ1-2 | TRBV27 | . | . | CASSFLADNYGYTF | TGTGCCAGCAGTTTCTTGGCAGACAACTATGGCTACACCTTC
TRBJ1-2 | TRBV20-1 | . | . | CSAIAGKYGYTF | TGCAGTGCTATCGCGGGGAAATATGGCTACACCTTC
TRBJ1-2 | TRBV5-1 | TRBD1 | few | CASSLRQGENYGYTF | TGCGCCAGCAGCCTTAGACAGGGAGAGAACTATGGCTACACCTTC
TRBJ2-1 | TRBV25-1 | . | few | CASSAPAPTALGVNEQFF | TGTGCCAGCAGTGCCCCGGCCCCCACCGCTTTGGGAGTGAATGAGCAGTTCTTC
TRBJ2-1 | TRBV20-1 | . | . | CSARVLGLDYNEQFF | TGCAGTGCTAGAGTCTTAGGGCTCGACTACAATGAGCAGTTCTTC
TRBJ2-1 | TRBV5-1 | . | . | CASSWVGVGNEQFF | TGCGCCAGCAGCTGGGTTGGGGTGGGCAATGAGCAGTTCTTC
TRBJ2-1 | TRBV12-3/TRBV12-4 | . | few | CASSPEATGYNEQFF | TGTGCCAGCAGTCCAGAAGCGACAGGTTACAATGAGCAGTTCTTC
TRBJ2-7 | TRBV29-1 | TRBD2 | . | CSVEVVGRAVYF | TGCAGCGTTGAAGTAGTCGGGAGGGCGGTGTACTTC
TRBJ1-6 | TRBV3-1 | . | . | CASRPTRSSYNSPLHF | TGTGCCAGCAGGCCGACGAGGAGCTCCTATAATTCACCCCTCCACTTT
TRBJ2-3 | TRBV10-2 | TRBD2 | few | CASRRGLAGEGDTQYF | TGCGCCAGCAGGCGGGGACTAGCGGGAGAAGGAGATACGCAGTATTTT
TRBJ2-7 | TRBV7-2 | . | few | CASGLANTYEQYF | TGTGCCAGCGGGCTAGCGAATACCTACGAGCAGTACTTC
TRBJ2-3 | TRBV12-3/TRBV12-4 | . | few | CASSPFGAVSSTDTQYF | TGTGCCAGCAGCCCCTTTGGTGCGGTCTCTAGCACAGATACGCAGTATTTT
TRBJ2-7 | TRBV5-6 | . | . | CASSLGLPEQYF | TGTGCCAGCAGCTTGGGGCTTCCCGAGCAGTACTTC
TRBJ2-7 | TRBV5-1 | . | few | CASSDSTVRYEQYF | TGCGCCAGCAGCGACAGTACGGTCCGCTACGAGCAGTACTTC
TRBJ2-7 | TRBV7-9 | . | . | CASRLQDRKEYF | TGTGCCAGCAGGCTCCAGGACCGCAAAGAGTACTTC
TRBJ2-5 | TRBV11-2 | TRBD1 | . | CASSLDRGQGAEETQYF | TGTGCCAGCAGCTTAGATCGGGGACAGGGGGCGGAAGAGACCCAGTACTTC
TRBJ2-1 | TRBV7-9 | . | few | CASSLEGALSEQFF | TGTGCCAGCAGCTTAGAGGGCGCGCTCAGTGAGCAGTTCTTC
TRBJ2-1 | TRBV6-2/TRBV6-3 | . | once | CASINGGAPYNEQFF | TGTGCCAGCATCAATGGAGGGGCCCCCTACAATGAGCAGTTCTTC
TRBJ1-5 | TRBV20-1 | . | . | CSAREGVQPQHF | TGTAGTGCTAGGGAGGGTGTTCAGCCCCAGCATTTT
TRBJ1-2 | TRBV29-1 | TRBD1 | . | CSVGQVYGYTF | TGCAGCGTGGGACAGGTATATGGCTACACCTTC
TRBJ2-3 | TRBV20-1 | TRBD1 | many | CSAKDRSSTDTQYF | TGCAGTGCTAAGGACAGGTCTAGCACAGATACGCAGTATTTT
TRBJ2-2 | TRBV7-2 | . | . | CASSFWRKGGELFF | TGTGCCAGCAGCTTTTGGAGGAAGGGCGGGGAGCTGTTTTTT